A selection of T cell receptor beta chains follows, all from one sample in a study of shared clonotypes between healthy human individuals. Data came from immunoSEQ multiplex PCR; TCRdb stores just in-frame clones and leaves some out. The table includes about 1.5 million clones, about 96% detected once. The sequenced sample was naive CD4+ T cells sorted from blood. Receptors were obtained from a man younger than 45 in good health. Each CDR3 is given with its conserved first and last residue. A D gene is named only where the DNA matches it firmly. Clone size is not always given. Where it is, it says once, few, many or a class for expanded clones.

clone size: .; V gene: TRBV5-1; D gene: .; J gene: TRBJ2-3; CDR3 protein: CASSRVGGQVGTDTQYF; CDR3 DNA: TGCGCCAGCAGCAGAGTAGGGGGACAAGTTGGAACAGATACGCAGTATTTT
clone size: .; V gene: TRBV5-1; D gene: TRBD2; J gene: TRBJ2-3; CDR3 protein: CASRGLADSTDTQYF; CDR3 DNA: TGCGCCAGCAGAGGACTAGCGGACAGCACAGATACGCAGTATTTT
clone size: .; V gene: TRBV7-8; D gene: TRBD2; J gene: TRBJ2-7; CDR3 protein: CASSRLAGGSYEQYF; CDR3 DNA: TGTGCCAGCAGCCGCTTGGCGGGAGGCTCCTACGAGCAGTACTTC
clone size: .; V gene: TRBV6-1; D gene: .; J gene: TRBJ1-2; CDR3 protein: CASSEGTANNYGYTF; CDR3 DNA: TGTGCCAGCAGTGAAGGGACAGCCAACAACTATGGCTACACCTTC
clone size: .; V gene: TRBV10-3; D gene: TRBD1; J gene: TRBJ2-2; CDR3 protein: CAISGGPGQGNTGELFF; CDR3 DNA: TGTGCCATCAGTGGGGGCCCGGGACAGGGGAACACCGGGGAGCTGTTTTTT
clone size: .; V gene: TRBV7-9; D gene: TRBD2; J gene: TRBJ2-7; CDR3 protein: CASSLAGAAYEQYF; CDR3 DNA: TGTGCCAGCAGTCTAGCGGGCGCAGCCTACGAGCAGTACTTC
clone size: .; V gene: TRBV5-6; D gene: .; J gene: TRBJ1-2; CDR3 protein: CASSLRAELYGYTF; CDR3 DNA: TGTGCCAGCAGCCTCAGGGCGGAGCTCTATGGCTACACCTTC
clone size: .; V gene: TRBV7-9; D gene: TRBD1; J gene: TRBJ2-5; CDR3 protein: CASSSTGGGPETQYF; CDR3 DNA: TGTGCCAGCAGCTCAACAGGGGGCGGACCGGAGACCCAGTACTTC
clone size: .; V gene: TRBV11-1; D gene: TRBD2; J gene: TRBJ2-7; CDR3 protein: CASSTSASYEQYF; CDR3 DNA: TGTGCCAGCAGTACTAGCGCCTCCTACGAGCAGTACTTC
clone size: .; V gene: TRBV5-6; D gene: .; J gene: TRBJ2-5; CDR3 protein: CASSRRAWSQETQYF; CDR3 DNA: TGTGCCAGCAGCCGTCGGGCTTGGTCACAAGAGACCCAGTACTTC
clone size: .; V gene: TRBV10-3; D gene: .; J gene: TRBJ1-2; CDR3 protein: CAISDTGSYGYTF; CDR3 DNA: TGTGCCATCAGTGACACAGGGAGCTATGGCTACACCTTC
clone size: .; V gene: TRBV10-3; D gene: .; J gene: TRBJ2-2; CDR3 protein: CAIGGISSTGELFF; CDR3 DNA: TGTGCCATCGGTGGTATCTCGAGCACCGGGGAGCTGTTTTTT
clone size: .; V gene: TRBV29-1; D gene: .; J gene: TRBJ2-7; CDR3 protein: CSVLWTEITYEQYF; CDR3 DNA: TGCAGCGTCCTTTGGACAGAGATAACCTACGAGCAGTACTTC
clone size: .; V gene: TRBV19; D gene: TRBD2; J gene: TRBJ2-5; CDR3 protein: CASSMSSGSSETQYF; CDR3 DNA: TGTGCCAGTAGTATGTCTAGCGGGAGTAGTGAGACCCAGTACTTC
clone size: .; V gene: TRBV4-2; D gene: .; J gene: TRBJ2-7; CDR3 protein: CASSQDGRDSYEQYF; CDR3 DNA: TGTGCCAGCAGCCAAGATGGGCGGGACTCCTACGAGCAGTACTTC
clone size: .; V gene: TRBV12-5; D gene: TRBD2; J gene: TRBJ2-3; CDR3 protein: CASGPGTSGNTDTQYF; CDR3 DNA: TGTGCTAGTGGTCCGGGGACTAGCGGAAACACAGATACGCAGTATTTT
clone size: .; V gene: TRBV5-5; D gene: .; J gene: TRBJ2-5; CDR3 protein: CASSSFDTGAEETQYF; CDR3 DNA: TGTGCCAGCAGCTCGTTTGACACGGGGGCTGAGGAGACCCAGTACTTC
clone size: .; V gene: TRBV4-1; D gene: .; J gene: TRBJ2-1; CDR3 protein: CASRTIPNSYNEQFF; CDR3 DNA: TGCGCCAGCAGAACAATTCCGAACAGCTACAATGAGCAGTTCTTC
clone size: .; V gene: TRBV5-5; D gene: .; J gene: TRBJ1-4; CDR3 protein: CASSFGEKLFF; CDR3 DNA: TGTGCCAGCAGCTTTGGGGAAAAACTGTTTTTT
clone size: once; V gene: TRBV7-8; D gene: .; J gene: TRBJ1-4; CDR3 protein: CASSPLVGLPEKLFF; CDR3 DNA: TGTGCCAGCAGCCCCTTAGTTGGGTTACCGGAAAAACTGTTTTTT
clone size: .; V gene: TRBV6-5; D gene: TRBD1; J gene: TRBJ2-1; CDR3 protein: CASSLGQSSYNEQFF; CDR3 DNA: TGTGCCAGCAGTTTGGGACAGAGCTCCTACAATGAGCAGTTCTTC
clone size: .; V gene: TRBV5-1; D gene: .; J gene: TRBJ2-2; CDR3 protein: CASSLDRELTGELFF; CDR3 DNA: TGCGCCAGCAGCTTGGACAGGGAATTAACCGGGGAGCTGTTTTTT
clone size: .; V gene: TRBV29-1; D gene: .; J gene: TRBJ1-1; CDR3 protein: CSVVANTEAFF; CDR3 DNA: TGCAGCGTTGTCGCGAACACTGAAGCTTTCTTT
clone size: .; V gene: TRBV5-1; D gene: .; J gene: TRBJ2-3; CDR3 protein: CASSQPGDTQYF; CDR3 DNA: TGCGCCAGCAGCCAGCCGGGCGATACGCAGTATTTT
clone size: .; V gene: TRBV25-1; D gene: .; J gene: TRBJ2-1; CDR3 protein: CASRKRQDNEQFF; CDR3 DNA: TGTGCCAGCCGCAAGCGGCAGGACAATGAGCAGTTCTTC